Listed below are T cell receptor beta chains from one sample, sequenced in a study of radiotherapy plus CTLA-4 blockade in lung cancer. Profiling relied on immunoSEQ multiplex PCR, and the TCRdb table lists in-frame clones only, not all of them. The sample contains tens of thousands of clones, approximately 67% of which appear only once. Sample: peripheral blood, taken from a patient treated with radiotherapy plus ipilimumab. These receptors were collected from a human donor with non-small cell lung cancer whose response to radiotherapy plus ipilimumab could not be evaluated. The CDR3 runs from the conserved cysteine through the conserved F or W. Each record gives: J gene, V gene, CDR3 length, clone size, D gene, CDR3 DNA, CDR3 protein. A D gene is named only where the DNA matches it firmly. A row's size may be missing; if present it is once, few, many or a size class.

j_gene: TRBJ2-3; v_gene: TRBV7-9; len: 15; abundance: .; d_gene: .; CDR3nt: TGTGCCAGCAGCCCCGGGCTAGCAGTCACAGATACGCAGTATTTT; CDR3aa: CASSPGLAVTDTQYF
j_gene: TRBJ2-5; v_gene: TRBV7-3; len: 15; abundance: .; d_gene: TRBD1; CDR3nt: TGTGCCAGCAGCTTAACCGGACAGGGTGGGGAGACCCAGTACTTC; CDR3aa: CASSLTGQGGETQYF
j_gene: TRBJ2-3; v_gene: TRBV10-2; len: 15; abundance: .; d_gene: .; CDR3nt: TGCGCCAGCAGTGATGGAGGGAGAGGGACAGATACGCAGTATTTT; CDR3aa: CASSDGGRGTDTQYF
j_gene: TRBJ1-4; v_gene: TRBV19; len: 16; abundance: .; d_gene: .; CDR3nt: TGTGCCAGTAGTCTCCGGTCAGGGAACGGTGATGAAAAACTGTTTTTT; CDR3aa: CASSLRSGNGDEKLFF
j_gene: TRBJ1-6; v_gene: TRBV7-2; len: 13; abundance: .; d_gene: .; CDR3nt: TGTGCCAGCAGCCTCAGGGGAGAATCACCCCTCCACTTT; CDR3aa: CASSLRGESPLHF
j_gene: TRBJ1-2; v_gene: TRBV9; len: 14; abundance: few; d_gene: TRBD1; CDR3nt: TGTGCCAGCAGCGTAAGACAGGGAAGACATGGCTACACCTTC; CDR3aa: CASSVRQGRHGYTF
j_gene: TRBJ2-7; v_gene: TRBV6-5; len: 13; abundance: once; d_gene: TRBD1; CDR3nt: TGTGCCAGCAGTACGGACAGGTACAACGAGCAGTACTTC; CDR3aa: CASSTDRYNEQYF
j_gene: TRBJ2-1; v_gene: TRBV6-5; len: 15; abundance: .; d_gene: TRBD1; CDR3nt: TGTGCCAGCAGTCGGGACAGGGGGCCCTACAATGAGCAGTTCTTC; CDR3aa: CASSRDRGPYNEQFF
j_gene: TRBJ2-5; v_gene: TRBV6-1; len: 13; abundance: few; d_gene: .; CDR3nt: TGTGCCAGCGCAGGGACTGTGCAAGAGACCCAGTACTTC; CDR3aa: CASAGTVQETQYF
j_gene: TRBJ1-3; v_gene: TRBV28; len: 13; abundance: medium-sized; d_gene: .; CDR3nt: TGTGCCAGCAGTCCCGCGGATGGAAACACCATATATTTT; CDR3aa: CASSPADGNTIYF
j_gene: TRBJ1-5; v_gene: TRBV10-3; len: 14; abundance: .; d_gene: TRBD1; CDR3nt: TGTGCCATCAGAGAACAGGGGGTGAGTCAGCCCCAGCATTTT; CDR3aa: CAIREQGVSQPQHF
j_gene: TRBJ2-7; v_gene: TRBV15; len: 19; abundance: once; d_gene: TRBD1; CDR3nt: TGTGCCACCAGCAGAGATAAGGTCCGGGACAGGCCCAACTCCTACGAGCAGTACTTC; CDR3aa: CATSRDKVRDRPNSYEQYF
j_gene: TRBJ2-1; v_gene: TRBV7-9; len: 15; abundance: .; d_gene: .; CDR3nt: TGTGCCAGCAGCAGATTTCCGAGCTCCTACAATGAGCAGTTCTTC; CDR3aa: CASSRFPSSYNEQFF
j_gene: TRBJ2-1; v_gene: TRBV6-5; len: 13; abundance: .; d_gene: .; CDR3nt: TGTGCCAGCAGTACTAGGGTCCTGCCCGAGCAGTTCTTC; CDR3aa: CASSTRVLPEQFF
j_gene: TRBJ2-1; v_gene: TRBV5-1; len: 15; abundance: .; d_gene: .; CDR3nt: TGCGCCAGCAGCCAGAGTCGGACTGAATACAATGAGCAGTTCTTC; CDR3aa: CASSQSRTEYNEQFF
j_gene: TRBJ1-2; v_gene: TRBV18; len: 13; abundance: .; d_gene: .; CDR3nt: TGTGCCAGCTCACCAGGGGGCGCGGATGGCTACACCTTC; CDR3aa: CASSPGGADGYTF
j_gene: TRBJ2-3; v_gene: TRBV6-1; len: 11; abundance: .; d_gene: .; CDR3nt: TGTGCCAGCCAGTTGCCCGGGACGCAGTATTTT; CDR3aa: CASQLPGTQYF
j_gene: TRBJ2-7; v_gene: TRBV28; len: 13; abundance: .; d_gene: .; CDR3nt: TGTGCCAGTTTTGCGACAGAGACCTACGAGCAGTACTTC; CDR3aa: CASFATETYEQYF
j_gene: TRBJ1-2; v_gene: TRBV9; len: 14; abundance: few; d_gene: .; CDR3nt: TGTGCCAGCAGCGTAGTGGGCAGTTCCTATGGCTACACCTTC; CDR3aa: CASSVVGSSYGYTF
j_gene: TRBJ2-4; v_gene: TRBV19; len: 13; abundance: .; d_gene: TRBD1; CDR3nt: TGTGCCAGTAGTATGTTGGGGTCGGGACAGATATACTTC; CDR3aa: CASSMLGSGQIYF
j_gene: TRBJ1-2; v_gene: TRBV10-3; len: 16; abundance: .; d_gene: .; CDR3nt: TGTGCCATCAGTATTTCGTTTCAGGGTGGAAGTGATGGCTACACCTTC; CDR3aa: CAISISFQGGSDGYTF
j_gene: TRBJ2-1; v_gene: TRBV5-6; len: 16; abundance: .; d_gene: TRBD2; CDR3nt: TGTGCCAGCAGCTTCGGACTAGCGGGAGGTTACAATGAGCAGTTCTTC; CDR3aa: CASSFGLAGGYNEQFF
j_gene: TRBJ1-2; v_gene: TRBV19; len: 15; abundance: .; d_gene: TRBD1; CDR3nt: TGTGCCAGTAGTCAACAGGGGGCTACTAACTATGGCTACACCTTC; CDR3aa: CASSQQGATNYGYTF
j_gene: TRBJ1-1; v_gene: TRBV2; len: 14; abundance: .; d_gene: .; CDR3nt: TGTGCCAGCAGTGAATATGGGGGGGCCACTGAAGCTTTCTTT; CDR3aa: CASSEYGGATEAFF
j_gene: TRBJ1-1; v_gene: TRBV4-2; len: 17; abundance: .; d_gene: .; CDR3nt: TGTGCCAGCAGCCAAGGGGGCGGGGGGGGAGTGAACACTGAAGCTTTCTTT; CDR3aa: CASSQGGGGGVNTEAFF
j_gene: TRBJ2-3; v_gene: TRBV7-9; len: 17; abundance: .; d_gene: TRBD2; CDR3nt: TGTGCCAGCAGCTTAAGTTCTAGCGGGGCATACACAGATACGCAGTATTTT; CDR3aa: CASSLSSSGAYTDTQYF
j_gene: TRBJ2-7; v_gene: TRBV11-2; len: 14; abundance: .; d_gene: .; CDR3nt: TGTGCCAGCAGCTTAAGCCAGGTCGGGGGCGAGCAGTACTTC; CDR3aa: CASSLSQVGGEQYF
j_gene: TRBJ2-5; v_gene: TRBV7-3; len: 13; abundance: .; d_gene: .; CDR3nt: TGTGCCAGCAGCTGGGGCCCCCAAGAGACCCAGTACTTC; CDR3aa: CASSWGPQETQYF
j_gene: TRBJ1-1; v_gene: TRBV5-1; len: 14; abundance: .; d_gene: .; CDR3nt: TGCGCCAGCAGCTTTTCAGGACAGAACACTGAAGCTTTCTTT; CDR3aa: CASSFSGQNTEAFF
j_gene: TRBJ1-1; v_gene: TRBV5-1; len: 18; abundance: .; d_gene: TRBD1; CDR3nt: TGCGCCAGCAGCTTAATTCCGGGACAGGGGGGGATGAACACTGAAGCTTTCTTT; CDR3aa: CASSLIPGQGGMNTEAFF
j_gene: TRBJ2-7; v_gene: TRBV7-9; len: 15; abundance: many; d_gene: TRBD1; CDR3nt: TGTGCCAGCAGCTTAGTAGGGACAGAATCCTACGAGCAGTACTTC; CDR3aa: CASSLVGTESYEQYF
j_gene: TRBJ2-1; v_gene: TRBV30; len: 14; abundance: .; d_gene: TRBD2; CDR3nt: TGTGCCTGGACTGGACTAGCCATAATAGATGAGCAGTTCTTC; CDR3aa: CAWTGLAIIDEQFF
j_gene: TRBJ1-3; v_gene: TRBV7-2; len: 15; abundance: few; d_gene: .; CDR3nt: TGTGCCAGCAGCGCAACAACAGTCTCTGGAAACACCATATATTTT; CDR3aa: CASSATTVSGNTIYF
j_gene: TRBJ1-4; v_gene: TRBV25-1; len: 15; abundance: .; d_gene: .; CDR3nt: TGTGCCAGCAGTGAATGGACAGATGTAAATGAAAAACTGTTTTTT; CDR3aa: CASSEWTDVNEKLFF
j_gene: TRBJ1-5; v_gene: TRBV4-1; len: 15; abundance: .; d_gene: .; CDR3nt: TGCGCCAGCAGCCAAGATAGCGTAAGAGATCAGCCCCAGCATTTT; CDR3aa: CASSQDSVRDQPQHF
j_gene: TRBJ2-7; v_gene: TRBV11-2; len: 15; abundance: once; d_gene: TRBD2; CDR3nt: TGTGCCAGCAGCCCCTCGGGACTAGCGATTTACGAGCAGTACTTC; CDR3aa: CASSPSGLAIYEQYF
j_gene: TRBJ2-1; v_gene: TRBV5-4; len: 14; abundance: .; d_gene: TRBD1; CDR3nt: TGTGCCAGCAGCCCGATGACAGGGACCAATGAGCAGTTCTTC; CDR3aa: CASSPMTGTNEQFF
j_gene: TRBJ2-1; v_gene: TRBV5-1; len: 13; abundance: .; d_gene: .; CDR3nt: TGCGCCAGCAGCTCGTCGGGGATGAATGAGCAGTTCTTC; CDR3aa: CASSSSGMNEQFF
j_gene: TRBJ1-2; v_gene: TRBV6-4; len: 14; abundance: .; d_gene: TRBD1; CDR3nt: TGTGCCAGCAGCCGGGAAAGGGGGCACTATGGCTACACCTTC; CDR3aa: CASSRERGHYGYTF
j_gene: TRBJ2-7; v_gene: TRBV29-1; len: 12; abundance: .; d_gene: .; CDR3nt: TGCAGCGTTGAAGGGACAGCCTACGAGCAGTACTTC; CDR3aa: CSVEGTAYEQYF
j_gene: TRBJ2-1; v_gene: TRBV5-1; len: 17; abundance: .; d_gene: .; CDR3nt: TGCGCCAGCAGCTTCCCGTCGGGGGACGGGTTCTTCAATGAGCAGTTCTTC; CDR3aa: CASSFPSGDGFFNEQFF
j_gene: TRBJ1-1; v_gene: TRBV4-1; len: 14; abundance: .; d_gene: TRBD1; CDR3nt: TGCGCCAGCACCGACCGACAGGGAACCACTGAAGCTTTCTTT; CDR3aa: CASTDRQGTTEAFF
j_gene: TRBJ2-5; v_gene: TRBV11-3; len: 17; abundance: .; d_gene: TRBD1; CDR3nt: TGTGCCAGCAGCTTAGGATTTTGGGGACAGGGTCAAGAGACCCAGTACTTC; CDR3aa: CASSLGFWGQGQETQYF
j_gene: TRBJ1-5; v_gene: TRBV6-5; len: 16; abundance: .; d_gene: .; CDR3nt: TGTGCCAGCAGTTCGCAGGGGACGGGGGGGAATCAGCCCCAGCATTTT; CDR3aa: CASSSQGTGGNQPQHF
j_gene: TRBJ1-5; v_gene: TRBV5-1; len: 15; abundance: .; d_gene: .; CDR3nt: TGCGCCAGCAGCTTGATGGGGAGTGGGAATCAGCCCCAGCATTTT; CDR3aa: CASSLMGSGNQPQHF
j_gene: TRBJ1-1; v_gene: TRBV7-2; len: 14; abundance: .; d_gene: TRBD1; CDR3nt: TGTGCCAGCAGCATGGGACAGGTGAACACTGAAGCTTTCTTT; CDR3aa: CASSMGQVNTEAFF
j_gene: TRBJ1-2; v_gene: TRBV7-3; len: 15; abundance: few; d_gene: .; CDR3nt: TGTGCCAGCAGCCCTTCGTCTACCGGGAACTATGGCTACACCTTC; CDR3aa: CASSPSSTGNYGYTF
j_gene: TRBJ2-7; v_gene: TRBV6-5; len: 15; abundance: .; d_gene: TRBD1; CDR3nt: TGTGCCAGCAGATTCCCGGGACAGGGGGACCACGAGCAGTACTTC; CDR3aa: CASRFPGQGDHEQYF
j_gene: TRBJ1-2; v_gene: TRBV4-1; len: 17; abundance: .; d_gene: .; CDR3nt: TGCGCCAGCAGCCAAGCGTTGGGAGTGACTACTAGCTATGGCTACACCTTC; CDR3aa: CASSQALGVTTSYGYTF
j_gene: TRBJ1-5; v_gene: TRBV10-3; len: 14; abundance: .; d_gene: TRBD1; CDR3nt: TGTGCCATCAGTAATACAGGGGGGGCTCAGCCCCAGCATTTT; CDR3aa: CAISNTGGAQPQHF
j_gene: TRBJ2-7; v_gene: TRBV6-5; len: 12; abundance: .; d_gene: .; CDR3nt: TGTGCCAGCAGTAGGACAGAGGGAGAGCAGTACTTC; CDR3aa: CASSRTEGEQYF